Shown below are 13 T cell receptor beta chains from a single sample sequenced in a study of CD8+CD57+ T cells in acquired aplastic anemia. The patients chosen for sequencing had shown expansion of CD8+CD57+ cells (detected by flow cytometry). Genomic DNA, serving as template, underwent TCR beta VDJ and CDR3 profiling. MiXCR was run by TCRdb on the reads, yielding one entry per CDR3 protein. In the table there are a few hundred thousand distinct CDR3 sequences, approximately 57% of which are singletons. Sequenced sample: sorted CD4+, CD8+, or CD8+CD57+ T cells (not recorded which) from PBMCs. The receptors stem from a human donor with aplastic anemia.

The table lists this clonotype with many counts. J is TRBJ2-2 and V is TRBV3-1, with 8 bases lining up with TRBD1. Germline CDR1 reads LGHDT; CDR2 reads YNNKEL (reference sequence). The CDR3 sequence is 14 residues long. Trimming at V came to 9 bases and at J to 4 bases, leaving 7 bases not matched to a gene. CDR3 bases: TGTGCCAGTAAACCCGGGACAGGCACCGGGGAGCTGTTTTTT. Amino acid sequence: CASKPGTGTGELFF.

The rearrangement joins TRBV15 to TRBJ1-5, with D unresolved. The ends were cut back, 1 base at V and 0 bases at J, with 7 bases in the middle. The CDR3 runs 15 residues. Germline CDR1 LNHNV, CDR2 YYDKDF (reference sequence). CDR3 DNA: TGTGCCACCAGCAGAGGTTGGAGTAGCAATCAGCCCCAGCATTTT. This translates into CATSRGWSSNQPQHF.

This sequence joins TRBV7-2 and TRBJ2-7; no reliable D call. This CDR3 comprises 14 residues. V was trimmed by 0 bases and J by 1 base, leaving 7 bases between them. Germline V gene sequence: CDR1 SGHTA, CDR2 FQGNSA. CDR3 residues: CASSLAARSYEQYF. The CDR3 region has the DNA TGTGCCAGCAGCTTAGCGGCCAGATCCTACGAGCAGTACTTC.

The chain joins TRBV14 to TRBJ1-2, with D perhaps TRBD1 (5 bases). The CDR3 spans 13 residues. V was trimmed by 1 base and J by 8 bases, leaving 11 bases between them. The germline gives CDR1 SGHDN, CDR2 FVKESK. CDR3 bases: TGTGCCAGCAGCCAAGCAGACAGTCGAGGCTACACCTTC. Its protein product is CASSQADSRGYTF.

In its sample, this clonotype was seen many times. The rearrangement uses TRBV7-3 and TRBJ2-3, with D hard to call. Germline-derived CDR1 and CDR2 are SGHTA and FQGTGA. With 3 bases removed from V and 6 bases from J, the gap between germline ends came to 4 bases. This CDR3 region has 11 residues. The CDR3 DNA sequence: TGTGCCAGCAGCTTGACGGATACGCAGTATTTT. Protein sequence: CASSLTDTQYF.

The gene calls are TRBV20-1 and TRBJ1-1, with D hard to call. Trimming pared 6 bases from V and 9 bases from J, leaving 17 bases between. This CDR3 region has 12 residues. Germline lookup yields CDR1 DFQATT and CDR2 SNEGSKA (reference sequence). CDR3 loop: CSATPGSPKAFF. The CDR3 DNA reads TGCAGTGCCACCCCGGGCAGCCCCAAAGCTTTCTTT.

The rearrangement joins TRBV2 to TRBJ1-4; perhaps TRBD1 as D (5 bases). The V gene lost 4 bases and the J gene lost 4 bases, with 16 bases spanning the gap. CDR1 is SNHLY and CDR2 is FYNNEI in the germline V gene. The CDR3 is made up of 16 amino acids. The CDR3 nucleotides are TGTGCCAGCAGTGGGGGAGGGGTGAGGTTTAATGAAAAACTGTTTTTT. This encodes CASSGGGVRFNEKLFF.

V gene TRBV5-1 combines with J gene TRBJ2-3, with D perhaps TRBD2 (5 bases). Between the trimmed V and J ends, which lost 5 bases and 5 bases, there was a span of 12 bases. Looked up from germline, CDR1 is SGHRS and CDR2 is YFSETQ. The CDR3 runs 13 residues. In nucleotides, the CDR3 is TGCGCCAGCAGTGGACTTAACGTAGATACGCAGTATTTT. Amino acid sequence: CASSGLNVDTQYF.

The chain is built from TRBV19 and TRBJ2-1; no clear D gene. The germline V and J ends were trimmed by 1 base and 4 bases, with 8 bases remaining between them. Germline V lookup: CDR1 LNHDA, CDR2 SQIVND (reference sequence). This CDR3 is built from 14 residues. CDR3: CASSIGVGYNEQFF. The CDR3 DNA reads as TGTGCCAGTAGTATAGGGGTCGGGTACAATGAGCAGTTCTTC. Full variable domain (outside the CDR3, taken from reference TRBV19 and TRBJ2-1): DGGITQSPKYLFRKEGQNVTLSCEQNLNHDAMYWYRQDPGQGLRLIYYSQIVNDFQKGDIAEGYSVSREKKESFPLTVTSAQKNPTAFYLCASSIGVGYNEQFFGPGTRLTVL.

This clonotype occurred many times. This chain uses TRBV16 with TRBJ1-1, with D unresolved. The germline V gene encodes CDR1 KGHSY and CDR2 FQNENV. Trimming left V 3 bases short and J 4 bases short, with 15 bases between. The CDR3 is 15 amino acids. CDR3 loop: CASSHARASITEAFF. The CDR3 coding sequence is TGTGCCAGCAGCCACGCCCGGGCCTCCATCACTGAAGCTTTCTTT.

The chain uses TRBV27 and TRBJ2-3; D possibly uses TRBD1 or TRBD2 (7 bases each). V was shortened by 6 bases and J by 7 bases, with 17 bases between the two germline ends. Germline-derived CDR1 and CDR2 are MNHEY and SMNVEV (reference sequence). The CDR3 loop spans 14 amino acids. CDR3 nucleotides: TGTGCCAGCAGCGGGACAGCGGGGCCCCATACGCAGTATTTT. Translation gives CASSGTAGPHTQYF.

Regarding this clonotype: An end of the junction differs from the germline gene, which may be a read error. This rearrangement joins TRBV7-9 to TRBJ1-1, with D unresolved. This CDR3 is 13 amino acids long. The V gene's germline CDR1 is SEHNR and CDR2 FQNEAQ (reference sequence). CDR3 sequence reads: CASSFSENTEALF. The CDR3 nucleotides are TGTGCCAGCAGCTTCTCCGAGAACACTGAAGCTCTCTTT.

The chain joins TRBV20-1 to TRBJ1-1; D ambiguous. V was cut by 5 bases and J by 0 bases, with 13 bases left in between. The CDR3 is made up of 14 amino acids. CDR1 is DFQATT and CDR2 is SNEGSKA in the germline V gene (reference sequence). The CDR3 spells CSASPSSLNTEAFF. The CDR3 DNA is TGCAGTGCTTCTCCGTCATCCCTGAACACTGAAGCTTTCTTT.